What follows are 17 T cell receptor beta chains derived from one specimen sequenced in a study of CD8 T cells in ankylosing spondylitis. Each CDR3 protein is one row after TCRdb ran MiXCR on the 5' RACE reads. The sample shows 650,000 to 800,000 distinct CDR3 sequences, around 19% of them seen only once. Their antigens are not known. Study-wide results and limits: About 8 highly homologous variants made up a TCR beta motif, and this motif appeared characteristic of ankylosing spondylitis blood.

Source material: blood, either unsorted or a sorted T cell fraction (not recorded which). These receptors were taken from a male donor with ankylosing spondylitis.

This clonotype was detected a few times. This chain joins TRBV3-1 and TRBJ1-4; D call uncertain. The V and J ends lost 4 bases and 3 bases respectively, with 15 bases between them. This CDR3 spans 16 amino acids. CDR1 LGHDT and CDR2 YNNKEL come from the germline V gene (reference sequence). CDR3 coding DNA: TGTGCCAGCAGCCCGGTTGGAGGAAGGGCTAATGAAAAACTGTTTTTT. Translation: CASSPVGGRANEKLFF.

About this clonotype itself: The DNA is left out, because the CDR3 cannot be placed on it with certainty; the CDR3 is given as TCRdb lists it. The chain recombines TRBV10-3 with TRBJ2-2; the DNA was not used to check the table's D call, TRBD1. The length of the CDR3 is 16 amino acids, counting both ends. Per germline, CDR1 ENHRY and CDR2 SYGVKD. This CDR3 is CAISAWTEEHRGAVFF.

The table lists this clonotype with a few counts. The rearrangement joins TRBV4-3 to TRBJ2-2; maybe TRBD2 (6 bases). CDR1 is LGHNA, CDR2 YSLEER, per germline. CDR3 length equals 17 residues. The V gene lost 1 base and the J gene lost 4 bases, with 16 bases spanning the gap. CDR3 region: CASSQGLAVGGTGELFF. The CDR3 nucleotides read TGCGCCAGCAGCCAAGGTCTGGCGGTGGGGGGCACCGGGGAGCTGTTTTTT.

The chain combines TRBV7-9 with TRBJ2-3, with D possibly matching TRBD1 (5 bases). The germline gives CDR1 SEHNR, CDR2 FQNEAQ (reference sequence). The CDR3 length is 13 residues. V was shortened by 5 bases and J by 4 bases, with 10 bases between the two germline ends. CDR3 sequence: CASSAQVSDTQYF. The CDR3 nucleotides read TGTGCCAGCAGCGCACAGGTCTCAGATACGCAGTATTTT.

The V gene is TRBV11-2, the J gene TRBJ2-7; weak D call: TRBD2 (6 bases). Per germline, CDR1 SGHAT and CDR2 FQNNGV. The CDR3 is made up of 18 amino acids. The V and J ends lost 3 bases and 4 bases respectively, with 25 bases between them. CDR3 amino acids: CASSFRDLGSRLSYEQYF. Written as DNA, the CDR3 is TGTGCCAGCAGCTTCAGGGACTTGGGCAGCCGTTTATCATACGAGCAGTACTTC.

The chain recombines TRBV6-5 with TRBJ2-7; TRBD2 matches at 7 bases. Germline assignment: CDR1 MNHEY and CDR2 SVGAGI. CDR3 length equals 15 residues. J lost 5 bases, V lost 0 bases, and 7 bases had no gene match. The CDR3 nucleotides are TGTGCCAGCAGTTACTCGGGAGGGTCTTCGCACGAGCAGTACTTC. Translating it yields CASSYSGGSSHEQYF.

This chain links TRBV6-5 with TRBJ1-2; no clear D. CDR1 is MNHEY and CDR2 is SVGAGI in the germline V gene. The CDR3 contains 12 residues. Trimming removed 8 bases at V and 3 bases at J, with 10 bases between. The CDR3 loop reads CASGYVDYGYTF. The CDR3 DNA follows: TGTGCCAGCGGCTATGTCGACTATGGCTACACCTTC.

This sequence joins TRBV28 and TRBJ2-1, with 7 positions matching TRBD2. There are 14 residues in the CDR3. With V trimmed by 8 bases and J by 1 base, 5 bases remained unmatched. CDR1 is MDHEN, CDR2 SYDVKM, per germline. For the CDR3, the DNA is TGTGCCAGCGGAGCGGGAACGTCCTACAATGAGCAGTTCTTC. Translated, it gives CASGAGTSYNEQFF.

The chain joins TRBV9 to TRBJ2-1; D is uncertain. The CDR3 loop spans 17 amino acids. The V end was cut by 0 bases, the J end by 7 bases, with 20 bases between. The germline V gene has CDR1 SGDLS and CDR2 YYNGEE. CDR3 DNA: TGTGCCAGCAGCGTAGAATTGAGGTCTCCTGACCAAAATGAGCAGTTCTTC. The encoded protein is CASSVELRSPDQNEQFF.

The rearrangement uses TRBV20-1 and TRBJ1-4, with D possibly TRBD1 on 6 matching bases. V was clipped by 0 bases and J by 7 bases, with 15 bases between them. The CDR3 runs 15 residues. Germline-derived CDR1 and CDR2 are DFQATT and SNEGSKA (reference sequence). CDR3: CSARDLTGESEKLFF. The CDR3 DNA follows: TGCAGTGCTAGAGATTTGACAGGTGAAAGTGAAAAACTGTTTTTT.

This clonotype was observed a handful of times. The chain employs TRBV5-1 and TRBJ2-3; D unresolved. This CDR3 contains 14 residues. Germline values: CDR1 SGHRS, CDR2 YFSETQ. V dropped 2 bases and J dropped 2 bases, with 9 bases sitting between them. In DNA, the CDR3 is TGCGCCAGCAGCTTAATGGACGACACAGATACGCAGTATTTT. Its protein product is CASSLMDDTDTQYF.

This chain joins TRBV20-1 and TRBJ2-7; D is undetermined. V gave up 4 bases and J gave up 2 bases, with 12 bases separating them. The V gene's germline CDR1 is DFQATT and CDR2 SNEGSKA (reference sequence). The CDR3 consists of 13 residues. CDR3 loop: CSATKANPYEQYF. The CDR3 DNA sequence: TGCAGTGCTACAAAGGCGAATCCCTACGAGCAGTACTTC.

The rearrangement links TRBV28 to TRBJ1-6; D perhaps matches TRBD1 (6 bases). This CDR3 comprises 14 residues. V lost 6 bases and J lost 8, with 14 bases in between. CDR1 is MDHEN, CDR2 SYDVKM, per germline. As DNA, the CDR3 is TGTGCCAGCAGATCACAGGGTTTTGATTCACCCCTCCACTTT. It codes for CASRSQGFDSPLHF. The full variable domain, rest sourced from reference TRBV28 and TRBJ1-6, is DVKVTQSSRYLVKRTGEKVFLECVQDMDHENMFWYRQDPGLGLRLIYFSYDVKMKEKGDIPEGYSVSREKKERFSLILESASTNQTSMYLCASRSQGFDSPLHFGNGTRLTVT.

V usage is TRBV9 and J usage is TRBJ2-2; 7 bases agree with TRBD1. The V segment lost 3 bases and the J segment 8 bases; nucleotides outside the gene matches: 4. The CDR3 sequence is 13 residues long. Germline loops: CDR1 SGDLS, CDR2 YYNGEE. The CDR3 nucleotides read TGTGCCAGCAGCGGAGAGGGGGCGGGGGAGCTGTTTTTT. This translates into CASSGEGAGELFF.

This chain connects TRBV27 to TRBJ2-3, with a possible D match to TRBD2 (6 bases). Trimming shortened V by 5 bases and J by 0 bases, and 18 bases separated the two germline ends. Germline CDR1 and CDR2: MNHEY and SMNVEV (reference sequence). This CDR3 is 17 amino acids long. CDR3 in amino acids: CASSPFGLATSTDTQYF. The CDR3 bases are TGTGCCAGCAGTCCCTTCGGCCTAGCGACCAGCACAGATACGCAGTATTTT.

The genes are TRBV12-3 or TRBV12-4 and TRBJ2-7, with 13 nucleotides matching TRBD2. The V segment lost 8 bases and the J segment 9 bases; nucleotides outside the gene matches: 7. This CDR3 spans 13 amino acids. CDR3 loop: CASGLAGAGGQYF. The CDR3 DNA reads as TGTGCCAGCGGACTAGCGGGAGCCGGTGGGCAGTACTTC.

The chain employs TRBV12-3 or TRBV12-4 and TRBJ1-6; D unclear. This CDR3 region has 16 residues. V was shortened by 3 bases and J by 9 bases, with 18 bases between the two germline ends. CDR3 residues: CASSFFSGVGSSPLHF. In DNA, the CDR3 is TGTGCCAGCAGTTTCTTTAGTGGGGTTGGATCTTCACCCCTCCACTTT.